The 13 T cell receptor beta chains presented below share a single source sample, sequenced in a study of naive and memory T cell subsets. An equimolar mix of two oligonucleotides served as the beta constant-region primer for TRBC1 and TRBC2. TCRdb ran MiXCR on the UMI-ligation and nested PCR reads and lists one entry per CDR3 protein. The repertoire holds fewer than 40,000 distinct CDR3 sequences, about 14% seen once, with 20% to 25% in the top ten. The sample consisted of effector memory CD4+ T cells from blood. As for subset: effector memory, CD45RA- CD27-. These receptors came from a human donor in good health.

This clonotype was seen a few times. The V gene is TRBV20-1, the J gene TRBJ2-3; D is unresolved. The CDR3 runs 14 residues. Germline CDR1 and CDR2: DFQATT and SNEGSKA (reference sequence). Trimming took off 3 bases at V and 7 bases at J, with 17 bases between the two ends. The CDR3 spells CSASRATEGNTQYF. The CDR3, as DNA: TGCAGTGCTAGTCGAGCGACTGAAGGAAATACGCAGTATTTT.

In its sample, this clonotype was seen a few times. This chain joins TRBV6-1 and TRBJ2-7; tentatively, D is TRBD1 or TRBD2 (6 bases each). This CDR3 comprises 14 residues. Germline CDR1 is MNHNS and CDR2 is SASEGT. The germline V and J ends were trimmed by 5 bases and 7 bases, with 18 bases remaining between them. CDR3 in amino acids: CASSLRRGAGEQYF. The DNA of the CDR3 is TGTGCCAGCAGTCTCCGGAGGGGGGCAGGGGAGCAGTACTTC.

V is TRBV30 and J is TRBJ1-2; no firm D call. In germline, CDR1 is GTSNPN, CDR2 SVGIG (reference sequence). This CDR3 is built from 14 residues. Between the trimmed V and J ends, which lost 5 bases and 1 base, there was a span of 14 bases. DNA of the CDR3: TGTGCCTGGGGCCGGAGGGATCTTAACTATGGCTACACCTTC. Protein: CAWGRRDLNYGYTF.

There are a few counts of this clonotype. The V call is TRBV7-8, the J call TRBJ2-2; D remains ambiguous. Germline loops: CDR1 SGHVS, CDR2 FQNEAQ. The CDR3 is made up of 13 amino acids. Trimming took off 5 bases at V and 5 bases at J, with 9 bases between the two ends. In nucleotides, the CDR3 is TGTGCCAGCAGCCGCGTCGGGACCGGGGAGCTGTTTTTT. It yields the protein CASSRVGTGELFF.

This clonotype was seen ten or more times. V gene TRBV5-1 combines with J gene TRBJ1-3; no clear D gene. The CDR3 length is 11 residues. V lost 4 bases and J 3 bases, leaving 2 bases between the germline ends. CDR1 is SGHRS and CDR2 is YFSETQ in the germline V gene. CDR3 residues: CASSSGNTIYF. The CDR3, as DNA: TGCGCCAGCAGCAGTGGAAACACCATATATTTT.

The chain carries TRBV19 and TRBJ2-7, with D uncertain. V shed 5 bases and J shed 2 bases, with 10 bases lying between them. The germline V gene encodes CDR1 LNHDA and CDR2 SQIVND (reference sequence). The CDR3 totals 13 residues. The CDR3 DNA follows: TGTGCCAGTAGTTCGACGGCGGCCTACGAGCAGTACTTC. Translation gives CASSSTAAYEQYF. Based on the CDR3 plus reference TRBV19 and TRBJ2-7, the full variable domain is DGGITQSPKYLFRKEGQNVTLSCEQNLNHDAMYWYRQDPGQGLRLIYYSQIVNDFQKGDIAEGYSVSREKKESFPLTVTSAQKNPTAFYLCASSSTAAYEQYFGPGTRLTVT.

As for this clonotype: A much bigger clone sits one base away, suggesting this may be a read error. The V and J genes are TRBV9 and TRBJ2-3; D not resolved. The CDR3 is made up of 15 amino acids. Germline V lookup: CDR1 SGDLS, CDR2 YYNGEE. The CDR3 reads CTSSVAARWADTQYF. The CDR3 nucleotides are TGTACCAGCAGCGTAGCCGCCCGGTGGGCAGATACGCAGTATTTT. Full variable domain (rest looked up from reference TRBV9 and TRBJ2-3): DSGVTQTPKHLITATGQRVTLRCSPRSGDLSVYWYQQSLDQGLQFLIQYYNGEERAKGNILERFSAQQFPDLHSELNLSSLELGDSALYFCTSSVAARWADTQYFGPGTRLTVL.

This clonotype appeared a few times. J is TRBJ1-5 and V is TRBV20-1, with a weak D call TRBD1 (5 bases). Deletions cut 0 bases from V and 1 base from J, with 13 bases between. This CDR3 is built from 16 residues. Germline lookup yields CDR1 DFQATT and CDR2 SNEGSKA (reference sequence). CDR3: CSARDLGTGSNQPQHF. CDR3 in DNA: TGCAGTGCTAGAGATCTAGGGACGGGGAGCAATCAGCCCCAGCATTTT.

This clonotype was counted ten times or more. The V gene is TRBV9, the J gene TRBJ2-3; D call uncertain. The germline V and J ends were trimmed by 4 bases and 2 bases, with 5 bases remaining between them. This CDR3 is 12 amino acids long. Per germline, CDR1 SGDLS and CDR2 YYNGEE. The CDR3 coding sequence is TGTGCCAGCAGCCTCTACACAGATACGCAGTATTTT. This translates into CASSLYTDTQYF.

The chain employs TRBV5-6 and TRBJ2-1; 8 bases are shared with TRBD2. CDR1 and CDR2 from the germline V gene are SGHDT and YYEEEE. The CDR3 is made up of 16 amino acids. V was clipped by 4 bases and J by 2 bases; unmatched bases: 8. The CDR3 DNA sequence: TGTGCCAGCAGCCCGGAGATACTAGCGGCCTACAATGAGCAGTTCTTC. This translates into CASSPEILAAYNEQFF.

This chain joins TRBV7-2 and TRBJ2-7; unclear D gene. The CDR3 is 14 amino acids. Germline-derived CDR1 and CDR2 are SGHTA and FQGNSA. The ends were cut back, 1 base at V and 3 bases at J, with 10 bases in the middle. The CDR3 sequence: CASSLGWSFYEQYF. The CDR3 region has the DNA TGTGCCAGCAGCTTAGGCTGGAGCTTCTACGAGCAGTACTTC.

This clonotype occurred a few times. The junction differs from germline at one of its ends, possibly a read error. The chain carries TRBV12-3 or TRBV12-4 and TRBJ1-1, with a possible D match to TRBD1 (5 bases). This CDR3 comprises 10 residues. Here the CDR3 DNA reads TGTGCCAGCAGCCTTGGGGGGGTGAACTTT. Protein sequence: CASSLGGVNF.

This clonotype was picked up many times. This rearrangement joins TRBV11-2 to TRBJ2-7; 8 nucleotides agree with TRBD1. The germline gives CDR1 SGHAT, CDR2 FQNNGV. J lost 7 bases, V lost 5 bases, and 7 bases had no gene match. This CDR3 contains 13 residues. The CDR3 region has the DNA TGTGCCAGCAGCCTTGGACAGGGCCGGGAGCAGTACTTC. Encoded protein: CASSLGQGREQYF.